These 22 T cell receptor beta chains originate from one sample sequenced in a study of blood T cell repertoires in COVID-19. Clones were read by immunoSEQ multiplex PCR, and TCRdb kept only the in-frame ones, dropping some. The table has 250,000 or so clones, about 82% seen once. The material sequenced was peripheral blood. These receptor sequences come from a woman aged 55-69 years with active or convalescent COVID-19.

This chain joins TRBV4-2 and TRBJ1-1; 7 bases map to TRBD1. CDR3 size: 13 residues. V lost 4 bases to trimming and J lost 6 bases; unmatched junction nucleotides: 5. Germline assignment: CDR1 LGHNA and CDR2 YNFKEQ. The CDR3 sequence is CASSPPGTAEAFF. CDR3 coding DNA: TGTGCCAGCAGCCCCCCCGGGACAGCTGAAGCTTTCTTT.

This chain uses TRBV7-9 with TRBJ2-7, with TRBD1 matching over 8 bases. The junction had 3 bases not matched to a gene; V was cut back by 2 bases and J by 6 bases. The CDR3 covers 13 residues. Germline CDR1 SEHNR, CDR2 FQNEAQ (reference sequence). This chain's CDR3 is CASSLTGTGEQYF. CDR3 bases: TGTGCCAGCAGCTTAACCGGGACAGGCGAGCAGTACTTC.

The rearrangement uses TRBV5-1 and TRBJ2-6; D possibly corresponds to TRBD2 (7 bases). The V gene lost 0 bases and the J gene lost 9 bases, with 19 bases spanning the gap. CDR3 length: 17 amino acids. Germline lookup yields CDR1 SGHRS and CDR2 YFSETQ. CDR3: CASSLAPGQGRVNVLTF. CDR3 coding DNA: TGCGCCAGCAGCTTGGCCCCCGGGCAGGGGAGGGTCAACGTCCTGACTTTC.

This clone appeared a few times. This rearrangement joins TRBV4-1 to TRBJ2-7; unclear D gene. The ends were cut back, 4 bases at V and 6 bases at J, with 13 bases in the middle. The CDR3 is 13 residues long. Germline-derived CDR1 and CDR2 are MGHRA and YSYEKL. CDR3 bases: TGCGCCAGCAGCCCCCAGAACATCCTCGAGCAGTACTTC. It specifies CASSPQNILEQYF.

V gene TRBV6-6 combines with J gene TRBJ2-3, with TRBD2 identical over 7 bases. V lost 2 bases, J lost 6 bases, and 5 bases stayed unmatched. Germline values: CDR1 MNHNY, CDR2 SVGAGI (reference sequence). The CDR3 loop spans 14 amino acids. CDR3 sequence reads: CASSYRGDRDTQYF. The CDR3 DNA reads TGTGCCAGCAGTTACCGGGGGGACCGGGATACGCAGTATTTT.

This chain uses TRBV24-1 with TRBJ1-3; the match to TRBD1 covers 12 bases. V lost 11 bases, J lost 0 bases, and 10 bases stayed unmatched. Germline V lookup: CDR1 KGHDR, CDR2 SFDVKD. This CDR3 spans 17 amino acids. The CDR3 sequence: CANFRDRGRSSGNTIYF. For the CDR3, the DNA is TGTGCCAACTTCCGGGACAGGGGGCGCAGCTCTGGAAACACCATATATTTT.

The chain recombines TRBV7-3 with TRBJ1-1, with D perhaps TRBD1 (5 bases). The CDR3 runs to 15 residues. Germline CDR1 is SGHTA and CDR2 is FQGTGA. V was trimmed by 5 bases and J by 4 bases, leaving 17 bases between them. For the CDR3, the DNA is TGTGCCAGCAGCGCCCAGGGAAGGCTGGTCACTGAAGCTTTCTTT. Its translation: CASSAQGRLVTEAFF.

The V gene is TRBV3-1 (or the pseudogene TRBV3-2), the J gene TRBJ1-1, with TRBD1 matching 12 bases. CDR1 is LGHDT and CDR2 is YNNKEL in the germline V gene (reference sequence). The ends lost 5 bases at V and 5 bases at J; junction bases unmatched: 6. The CDR3 contains 15 residues. CDR3 coding DNA: TGTGCCAGCAGCAAGGGACAGGGGGCCCAAACTGAAGCTTTCTTT. Encoded protein: CASSKGQGAQTEAFF.

This clone was counted a few times. The chain carries TRBV6-6 and TRBJ2-2; 8 bases align to TRBD1. The CDR3 is made up of 15 amino acids. With 7 bases clipped from V and 3 bases from J, the junction kept 7 bases outside the gene matches. CDR1 and CDR2 from the germline V gene are MNHNY and SVGAGI (reference sequence). DNA of the CDR3: TGTGCCAGCACCCCGGACAGGGCCCACACCGGGGAGCTGTTTTTT. Amino acid sequence: CASTPDRAHTGELFF.

This chain joins TRBV5-1 and TRBJ2-7, with D perhaps TRBD2 (6 bases). The germline gives CDR1 SGHRS, CDR2 YFSETQ. The CDR3 extends over 14 amino acids. V was cut by 2 bases and J by 0 bases, with 9 bases left in between. For the CDR3, the DNA is TGCGCCAGCAGCTTTGACGGGAGCTCCTACGAGCAGTACTTC. Translating it yields CASSFDGSSYEQYF.

The V gene is TRBV2, the J gene TRBJ2-7; possibly TRBD2 for D (6 bases). The germline CDR1 and CDR2 sequences are SNHLY and FYNNEI. CDR3 length: 13 amino acids. Trimming pared 6 bases from V and 2 bases from J, leaving 11 bases between. The CDR3 nucleotides read TGTGCCAGCAGGCCGGGACTTGCCTACGAGCAGTACTTC. It yields the protein CASRPGLAYEQYF.

V and J are TRBV19 and TRBJ1-6; tentatively, D is TRBD1 (6 bases). The CDR3 loop spans 14 amino acids. Germline V lookup: CDR1 LNHDA, CDR2 SQIVND (reference sequence). V lost 7 bases to trimming and J lost 6 bases, with 13 bases between them. CDR3 in DNA: TGTGCCAGTACCTCGGGACAAGTTAATTCACCCCTCCACTTT. It yields the protein CASTSGQVNSPLHF.

This clone was picked up a small number of times. J is TRBJ1-2 and V is TRBV21-1. TRBV21-1 is designated a pseudogene. The CDR3 is 14 residues long. This CDR3 reads CASSRGPHNYGYTF. In DNA form, the CDR3 reads TGTGCCAGCAGCAGAGGTCCTCATAACTATGGCTACACCTTC.

The gene calls are TRBV12-3 or TRBV12-4 and TRBJ2-4, with D perhaps matching TRBD1 (5 bases). The CDR3 runs to 13 residues. Trimming shortened V by 6 bases and J by 8 bases, and 14 bases separated the two germline ends. The CDR3 spells CASSKGWLDIQYF. In DNA, the CDR3 is TGTGCCAGCAGCAAGGGGTGGTTGGACATTCAGTACTTC.

The V and J genes are TRBV11-2 and TRBJ1-1; D is unclear. V was pared by 2 bases and J by 0 bases, with 7 bases between. The germline gives CDR1 SGHAT, CDR2 FQNNGV. This CDR3 is 14 amino acids long. In DNA, the CDR3 is TGTGCCAGCAGCTTAACAATCTTGAACACTGAAGCTTTCTTT. Amino acid sequence: CASSLTILNTEAFF.

This chain links TRBV29-1 with TRBJ1-1; D is possibly TRBD1 (5 bases). Germline CDR1 is SQVTM and CDR2 is ANQGSEA. Trimming left V 4 bases short and J 4 bases short, with 13 bases between. The CDR3 spans 13 residues. The CDR3 bases are TGCAGCGTTGCGGCAGGGTCGGGCACTGAAGCTTTCTTT. Translation: CSVAAGSGTEAFF.

The chain employs TRBV28 and TRBJ1-6; D unresolved. CDR1 is MDHEN, CDR2 SYDVKM, per germline. Between the trimmed V and J ends, which lost 4 bases and 7 bases, there was a span of 8 bases. The CDR3 contains 13 residues. The CDR3 here is CASSSLGNSPLHF. The CDR3 DNA is TGTGCCAGCAGTTCCCTGGGCAATTCACCCCTCCACTTT.

This chain uses TRBV6-6 with TRBJ1-2; D call uncertain. With 2 bases removed from V and 6 bases from J, the gap between germline ends came to 10 bases. Germline V gene data show CDR1 as MNHNY and CDR2 as SVGAGI (reference sequence). This CDR3 has 13 residues. This CDR3 reads CASSYDYRDGYTF. The CDR3 DNA sequence: TGTGCCAGCAGTTACGACTATAGGGATGGCTACACCTTC.

The chain joins TRBV5-8 to TRBJ1-2; D may be TRBD1 (6 bases). The CDR3 extends over 14 amino acids. V dropped 4 bases and J dropped 4 bases, with 14 bases sitting between them. Looked up from germline, CDR1 is SGHTS and CDR2 is YDEGEE. The CDR3 coding sequence is TGTGCCAGCAGCCTGGGGGGCAGGGGCTATGGCTACACCTTC. It codes for CASSLGGRGYGYTF.

The gene calls are TRBV6-5 and TRBJ1-1; D unresolved. Germline V lookup: CDR1 MNHEY, CDR2 SVGAGI. The CDR3 runs to 14 residues. V was trimmed by 2 bases and J by 4 bases, leaving 11 bases between them. CDR3 in amino acids: CASSYERYGTEAFF. The CDR3 coding sequence is TGTGCCAGCAGTTACGAGAGATACGGCACTGAAGCTTTCTTT.

The chain is built from TRBV6-5 and TRBJ2-5; TRBD1 matches 8 bases. Germline V CDR1 and CDR2: MNHEY, SVGAGI. V was pared by 6 bases and J by 5 bases, with 8 bases of the junction left unmatched. This CDR3 region has 14 residues. The CDR3 DNA follows: TGTGCCAGCAGCAGGGGACAGGTTGGCGAGACCCAGTACTTC. Protein sequence: CASSRGQVGETQYF.

This rearrangement joins TRBV30 to TRBJ2-1; 13 positions match TRBD2. The J segment lost 8 bases and the V segment lost 2 bases, leaving 9 bases of the junction unmatched. The CDR3 has 16 residues. CDR1 is GTSNPN, CDR2 SVGIG, per germline (reference sequence). CDR3 sequence reads: CAWSSTGTSGVYEQFF. The CDR3 bases are TGTGCCTGGAGTTCAACCGGGACTAGCGGGGTATATGAGCAGTTCTTC.